This T cell receptor (beta chain) is from a study of shared clonotypes between healthy human individuals. Each subset's genomic DNA was split evenly across several immunoSEQ plates. Clones were sequenced by immunoSEQ multiplex PCR, and TCRdb holds only the in-frame ones, with some missing. Found here are about 2.1 million clones, 85% to 95% of them singletons; the top ten hold 1.5% to 2%. As defined, naive CD8 cells were CD45RO-negative and positively selected for CCR7, with terminally differentiated effector memory CD45RA+ cells excluded. All the donors were Caucasian adults who lived in Nashville, Tennessee. V lost 7 bases and J 0 bases, leaving 12 bases between the germline ends. CDR1 and CDR2 (germline): MDHEN, SYDVKM. This CDR3 has 15 residues.

Input material: naive CD8+ T cells from PBMCs. This receptor was obtained from a man between 18 and 35 years old in good health. Some clones in this sample may be carry-over from other donors' samples. The V and J genes are TRBV28 and TRBJ2-2; D perhaps matches TRBD1 (6 bases). As DNA, the CDR3 is TGTGCCAGCATCCCAGGGGTACCGAACACCGGGGAGCTGTTTTTT. Amino acids: CASIPGVPNTGELFF.